The 20 T cell receptor beta chains in this list originate from one sample, sequenced in a study of PD-L1 blockade in urothelial cancer. The table came from immunoSEQ multiplex PCR; TCRdb's copy has only in-frame clones and leaves some out. Seen here are tens of thousands of clones, over 75% observed once, and the top ten hold around 4.6%. The input for sequencing was PBMCs, taken around atezolizumab (anti-PD-L1) treatment. Receptors originate from a man aged 65 to 79 with urothelial cancer.

The chain has TRBV2 and TRBJ1-1; D call uncertain. Germline lookup yields CDR1 SNHLY and CDR2 FYNNEI. The germline V and J ends were trimmed by 6 bases and 2 bases, with 10 bases remaining between them. The CDR3 totals 13 residues. The CDR3 DNA reads as TGTGCCAGCAGGAGCCGATTCAACACTGAAGCTTTCTTT. Residues: CASRSRFNTEAFF.

This rearrangement joins TRBV12-5 to TRBJ1-5; 9 positions match TRBD1. Unmatched junction bases numbered 8, after V lost 5 bases and J lost 3 bases. Germline V gene data show CDR1 as LGHNT and CDR2 as FRNRAP. The CDR3 consists of 16 residues. The CDR3 region has the DNA TGTGCTAGTGGTGGGGACAGGGTCTTTAACAATCAGCCCCAGCATTTT. It specifies CASGGDRVFNNQPQHF.

The chain's CDR3 is CASSQELAGGTDTQYF. The CDR3 nucleotides are TGTGCCAGCAGCCAAGAATTAGCGGGAGGAACAGATACGCAGTATTTT. The V call is TRBV4-2, the J call TRBJ2-3, with 10 positions matching TRBD2. Unmatched junction bases numbered 3, after V lost 0 bases and J lost 3 bases. Germline-derived CDR1 and CDR2 are LGHNA and YNFKEQ. The CDR3 covers 16 residues.

The genes are TRBV2 and TRBJ1-2; a weak D match, TRBD1 (5 bases). CDR1 is SNHLY, CDR2 FYNNEI, per germline. Trimming cost V 1 base and J 3 bases, with 12 bases left between them. The CDR3 has 15 amino acids. CDR3 sequence reads: CASSEGWGVHYGYTF. The CDR3 DNA reads as TGTGCCAGCAGTGAAGGGTGGGGGGTGCACTATGGCTACACCTTC. The whole variable domain, filled in from reference TRBV2 and TRBJ1-2, reads EPEVTQTPSHQVTQMGQEVILRCVPISNHLYFYWYRQILGQKVEFLVSFYNNEISEKSEIFDDQFSVERPDGSNFTLKIRSTKLEDSAMYFCASSEGWGVHYGYTFGSGTRLTVV.

CDR3 DNA sequence: TGTGCCAGCAGCCCAGGGACAGGGGGCTTCCATGAGCAGTTCTTC. Its protein product is CASSPGTGGFHEQFF. The chain employs TRBV4-2 and TRBJ2-1; TRBD1 agrees at 12 bases. The CDR3 consists of 15 residues. Per the germline V gene, CDR1 is LGHNA and CDR2 is YNFKEQ. With 4 bases clipped from V and 8 bases from J, the junction kept 6 bases outside the gene matches.

The V gene is TRBV2, the J gene TRBJ2-7; TRBD1 agrees at 7 bases. The CDR3 is made up of 16 amino acids. J was trimmed by 0 bases and V by 4 bases; bases with no gene match: 9. CDR1 is SNHLY and CDR2 is FYNNEI in the germline V gene. The chain's CDR3 is CASSVGTASSSYEQYF. The DNA for the CDR3 is TGTGCCAGCAGTGTGGGGACAGCCAGTAGCTCCTACGAGCAGTACTTC.

This chain joins TRBV28 and TRBJ1-5; 8 positions agree with TRBD1. V dropped 5 bases and J dropped 4; count of bases not matched to a gene: 7. Germline CDR1 and CDR2: MDHEN and SYDVKM. This CDR3 is built from 15 residues. CDR3 DNA sequence: TGTGCCAGCAGTGCAGGGGGCAATGGGAATCAGCCCCAGCATTTT. Amino acids: CASSAGGNGNQPQHF.

A word on this clone: Mismatch with germline at one junction end may stem from a read error. The J gene is TRBJ2-5, the V gene TRBV7-7; maybe TRBD2 (5 bases). Per germline, CDR1 SSHAT and CDR2 FNYEAQ (reference sequence). The CDR3 length is 15 residues. The CDR3 DNA reads as TGTGCTAGCAGCCCGCTACCTACTAGGACGGGGACCCAGTACTTC. This translates into CASSPLPTRTGTQYF.

The chain joins TRBV23-1 to TRBJ2-1; D might be TRBD1 (6 bases). TRBV23-1 is classed as an ORF, of uncertain function. Trimming left V 0 bases short and J 6 bases short, with 18 bases between. The CDR3 is made up of 17 amino acids. CDR3 in amino acids: CASSQSSTGNSGNEQFF. The CDR3 coding sequence is TGCGCCAGCAGTCAATCAAGCACAGGGAATTCCGGCAATGAGCAGTTCTTC.

The chain joins TRBV5-6 to TRBJ2-1; possibly TRBD2 for D (6 bases). Between the trimmed V and J ends, which lost 1 base and 8 bases, there was a span of 28 bases. Germline V lookup: CDR1 SGHDT, CDR2 YYEEEE. The CDR3 totals 19 residues. As DNA, the CDR3 is TGTGCCAGCAGCTTGCCGAAAGTCCTAGCGAAAGGGTATTGGGATGAGCAGTTCTTC. This gives the protein CASSLPKVLAKGYWDEQFF.

V and J are TRBV30 and TRBJ2-7; TRBD1 matches at 10 bases. Germline V gene lookup returns CDR1 GTSNPN and CDR2 SVGIG (reference sequence). This CDR3 is 16 amino acids long. Losses at the gene ends were 3 bases for V and 5 bases for J; bases not matched to a gene: 13. CDR3 DNA sequence: TGTGCCTGGAGGGAGCCGAGGGACAGGGGTACTCACGAGCAGTACTTC. Amino acids: CAWREPRDRGTHEQYF.

V is TRBV6-1 and J is TRBJ2-5, with D maybe TRBD2 (6 bases). Germline assignment: CDR1 MNHNS and CDR2 SASEGT. Between the trimmed V and J ends, which lost 2 bases and 2 bases, there was a span of 12 bases. The CDR3 runs to 15 residues. The CDR3 sequence is CASSELTGLQETQYF. The CDR3 DNA sequence: TGTGCCAGCAGTGAATTAACAGGACTACAAGAGACCCAGTACTTC.

CDR3 protein: CASSIASGTTDTQYF. The CDR3 bases are TGTGCCAGTAGTATAGCTAGCGGGACAACAGATACGCAGTATTTT. The chain recombines TRBV19 with TRBJ2-3; TRBD2 matches 9 bases. Germline V lookup: CDR1 LNHDA, CDR2 SQIVND (reference sequence). The CDR3 is made up of 15 amino acids. Losses at the gene ends were 1 base for V and 3 bases for J; bases not matched to a gene: 2.

This clone has more than one count but fewer than ten. V gene TRBV2 combines with J gene TRBJ1-1; 7 bases are a match to TRBD1. V lost 9 bases to trimming and J lost 4 bases; unmatched junction nucleotides: 11. The CDR3 is made up of 14 amino acids. Germline V CDR1 and CDR2: SNHLY, FYNNEI. The CDR3 sequence: CASSVAGGVTEAFF. The CDR3 region has the DNA TGTGCCAGTAGCGTGGCAGGGGGTGTCACTGAAGCTTTCTTT.

The rearrangement links TRBV19 to TRBJ2-1; D gene uncertain. This CDR3 is built from 13 residues. From germline, CDR1 is LNHDA and CDR2 SQIVND (reference sequence). Trimming shortened V by 3 bases and J by 4 bases, and 7 bases separated the two germline ends. CDR3 in DNA: TGTGCCAGTAGTATGGCGGCTTACAATGAGCAGTTCTTC. It encodes CASSMAAYNEQFF.

The chain uses TRBV19 and TRBJ1-1; TRBD1 agrees at 9 bases. The CDR3 contains 15 residues. The trim removed 2 bases at V and 2 bases at J, leaving 3 bases unmatched. CDR1 is LNHDA and CDR2 is SQIVND in the germline V gene (reference sequence). CDR3 DNA sequence: TGTGCCAGTAGTATACGGACAGGGGAAAACACTGAAGCTTTCTTT. Residues: CASSIRTGENTEAFF.

This rearrangement joins TRBV2 to TRBJ1-3, with a tentative D call TRBD1 (6 bases). The CDR3 runs to 15 residues. V dropped 1 base and J dropped 1 base, with 8 bases sitting between them. The germline V gene has CDR1 SNHLY and CDR2 FYNNEI. CDR3 loop: CASSEGTVSGNTIYF. The CDR3 bases are TGTGCCAGCAGTGAAGGGACAGTGTCTGGAAACACCATATATTTT.

This rearrangement joins TRBV7-6 to TRBJ2-3, with 11 bases matching TRBD2. The CDR3 spans 15 residues. The trim removed 4 bases at V and 0 bases at J, leaving 0 bases unmatched. Germline V gene data show CDR1 as SGHVS and CDR2 as FNYEAQ. Here the CDR3 reads CASSWTSGSTDTQYF. Here the CDR3 DNA reads TGTGCCAGCAGCTGGACTAGCGGGAGCACAGATACGCAGTATTTT.

In its sample, this clone was seen once. The chain links TRBV4-2 to TRBJ1-5; D is uncertain. V was shortened by 0 bases and J by 7 bases, with 13 bases between the two germline ends. From germline, CDR1 is LGHNA and CDR2 YNFKEQ. The CDR3 is made up of 15 amino acids. The CDR3 region has the DNA TGTGCCAGCAGCCAAGAGGAGGATTCTATGCAGCCCCAGCATTTT. The encoded protein is CASSQEEDSMQPQHF.

V gene TRBV10-3 combines with J gene TRBJ1-5; D gene ambiguous. The germline V gene encodes CDR1 ENHRY and CDR2 SYGVKD. The CDR3 sequence is 15 residues long. The V end lost 3 bases, the J end lost 9 bases, and 18 bases lay between the germline ends. The CDR3 DNA sequence: TGTGCCATCAGTGAACGCCCGAACGGGATGGGGCCCCAGCATTTT. Its protein is CAISERPNGMGPQHF.